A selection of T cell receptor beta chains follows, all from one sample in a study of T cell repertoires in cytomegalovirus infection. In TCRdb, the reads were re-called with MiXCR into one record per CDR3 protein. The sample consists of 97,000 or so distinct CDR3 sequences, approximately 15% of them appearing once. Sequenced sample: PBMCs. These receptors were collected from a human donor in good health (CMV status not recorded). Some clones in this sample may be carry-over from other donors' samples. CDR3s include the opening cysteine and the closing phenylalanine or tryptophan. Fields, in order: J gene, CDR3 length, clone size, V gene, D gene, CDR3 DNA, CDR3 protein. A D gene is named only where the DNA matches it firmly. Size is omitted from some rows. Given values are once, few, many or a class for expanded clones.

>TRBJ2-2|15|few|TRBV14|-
TGTGCCAGCAGCGTACAGGTTGCGAACACCGGGGAGCTGTTTTTT
CASSVQVANTGELFF
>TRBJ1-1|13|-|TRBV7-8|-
TGTGCCAGCAGCCGGGACCTGAACCCTGAAGCTTTCTTT
CASSRDLNPEAFF
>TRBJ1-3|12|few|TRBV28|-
TGTGCCAGCAGTCCCCTCGAAAACACCATATATTTT
CASSPLENTIYF
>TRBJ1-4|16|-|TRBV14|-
TGTGCCAGCAGCCAAGAATTGGGCTGGGGGAATGAAAAACTGTTTTTT
CASSQELGWGNEKLFF
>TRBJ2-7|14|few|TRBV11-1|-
TGTGCCAGCAGCCCCCTGGTCCGCACCTACGAGCAGTACTTC
CASSPLVRTYEQYF
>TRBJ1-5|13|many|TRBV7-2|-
TGTGCCAGCAGCTTCCGCGGTAATCAGCCCCAGCATTTT
CASSFRGNQPQHF
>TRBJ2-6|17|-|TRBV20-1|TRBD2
TGCAGTGCATTATTTGGCGGGGGGGCTGGTGGGGCCAACGTCCTGACTTTC
CSALFGGGAGGANVLTF
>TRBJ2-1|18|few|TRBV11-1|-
TGTGCCAGCAGCTCAAAGGTAGATTGGGGGCACGGAGAGAATGAGCAGTTCTTC
CASSSKVDWGHGENEQFF
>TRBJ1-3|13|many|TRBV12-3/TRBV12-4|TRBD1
TGTGCCAGCAGTTTAGGACAGGGCAGCACCATATATTTT
CASSLGQGSTIYF
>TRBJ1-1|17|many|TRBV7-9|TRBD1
TGTGCCAGCAGCCAAGGGGACAGGGGCCCGCGGTTTACTGAAGCTTTCTTT
CASSQGDRGPRFTEAFF
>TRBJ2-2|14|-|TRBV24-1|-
TGTGCCAGCGCTCCGGGACAGAACACCGGGGAGCTGTTTTTT
CASAPGQNTGELFF
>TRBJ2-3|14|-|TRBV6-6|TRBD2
TGTGCCAGCAGTTACCGGGGGGGACCAGATACGCAGTATTTT
CASSYRGGPDTQYF
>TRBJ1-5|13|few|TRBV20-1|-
TGCAGTGCCTCAAAGGGGACTAATCAGCCCCAGCATTTT
CSASKGTNQPQHF
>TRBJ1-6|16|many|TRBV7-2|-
TGTGCCAGCAGCCTCCGCCAGGGGAGGGAAAATTCACCCCTCCACTTT
CASSLRQGRENSPLHF
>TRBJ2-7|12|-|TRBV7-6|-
TGTGCCAGCAGCGGAAATACCTACGAGCAGTACTTC
CASSGNTYEQYF
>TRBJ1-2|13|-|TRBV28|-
TGTGCCAGCAGTCCCCGGGGCTACTATGGCTACACCTTC
CASSPRGYYGYTF
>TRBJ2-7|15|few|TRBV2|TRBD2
TGTGCCAGCTCCGGGGAGGGGCAATACCGTAGCGAGCAGTACTTC
CASSGEGQYRSEQYF
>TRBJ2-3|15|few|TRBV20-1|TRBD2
TGCAGTGCTGCTGTGACTAGCGGGGGGGAAGATACGCAGTATTTT
CSAAVTSGGEDTQYF
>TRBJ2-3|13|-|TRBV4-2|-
TGTGCCAGCAGCCAAGAGGGCGGGGTAGGGCAGTATTTT
CASSQEGGVGQYF
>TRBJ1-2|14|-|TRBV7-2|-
TGTGCCAGCAGCTTAGAGAACCGTAACTATGGCTACACCTTC
CASSLENRNYGYTF
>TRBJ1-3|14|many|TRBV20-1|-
TGCAGTGCTAGAGTACAGTCCTCTGGAAACACCATATATTTT
CSARVQSSGNTIYF
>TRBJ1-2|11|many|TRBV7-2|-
TGTGCCAGCAGCTTTGGGGACGGCTACACCTTC
CASSFGDGYTF